Each of the 3 T cell receptor beta chains below was sequenced from the same sample in a study of T-cell reconstitution after alpha-beta-depleted transplantation in children. Preparation of the TCRbeta library involved a method that used unique molecular identifiers. TCRdb used MiXCR to reprocess the PCR reads, holding one entry per CDR3 protein. The sample carries over 150,000 distinct CDR3 sequences, less than 8% recorded once. Here the sequenced sample was PBMCs from the stem cell graft donor, taken from the stem cell graft. All receptors derive from a human donor who donated a stem cell graft to a child with Wiskott-Aldrich syndrome.

In its sample, this clonotype was seen many times. The genes are TRBV5-1 and TRBJ1-6; D not resolved. The germline gives CDR1 SGHRS, CDR2 YFSETQ. The CDR3 consists of 16 residues. Trimming stripped 4 bases from V and 7 bases from J, with 18 bases between. CDR3 loop: CASSEDPDGKNSPLHF. As DNA, the CDR3 is TGCGCCAGCAGCGAAGATCCAGACGGGAAGAATTCACCCCTCCACTTT.

This clonotype was counted at least ten times. V gene TRBV4-1 combines with J gene TRBJ1-1; maybe TRBD1 (6 bases). Germline assignment: CDR1 MGHRA and CDR2 YSYEKL. V gave up 6 bases and J gave up 0 bases, with 17 bases separating them. The CDR3 contains 16 residues. The DNA of the CDR3 is TGCGCCAGCAGTCCCGTGAGGGGGGGGCTGAACACTGAAGCTTTCTTT. This translates into CASSPVRGGLNTEAFF.

This clonotype was detected many times. The chain is built from TRBV6-5 and TRBJ1-1, with D perhaps matching TRBD1 (5 bases). The CDR3 consists of 14 residues. The V gene lost 2 bases and the J gene lost 5 bases, with 12 bases spanning the gap. CDR1 is MNHEY, CDR2 SVGAGI, per germline. The CDR3 region is CASSYQGEETEAFF. The DNA of the CDR3 is TGTGCCAGCAGTTACCAGGGAGAGGAAACTGAAGCTTTCTTT.